The 21 T cell receptor beta chains below were found in one sample sequenced in a study of cytomegalovirus exposure and HLA in healthy donors. 60 Vbeta and 13 Jbeta primers were used in PCR. TCRdb's table, derived via immunoSEQ multiplex PCR, lists solely in-frame clones and lacks some. The repertoire consists of about 100,000 clones, with roughly 75% occurring once and the leading ten covering 11% to 15%. Sequencing was performed on PBMCs. Receptors originate from a male donor in good health and CMV-seropositive.

The chain combines TRBV20-1 with TRBJ2-1, with D possibly being TRBD1 (5 bases). Germline values: CDR1 DFQATT, CDR2 SNEGSKA (reference sequence). This CDR3 contains 11 residues. Trimming left V 6 bases short and J 10 bases short, with 13 bases between. CDR3 region: CSALTGSEQFF. CDR3 bases: TGCAGTGCGCTAACAGGTAGCGAGCAGTTCTTC.

J is TRBJ1-6 and V is TRBV4-2; 8 nucleotides line up with TRBD1. This CDR3 has 18 amino acids. CDR1 is LGHNA and CDR2 is YNFKEQ in the germline V gene. V shed 5 bases and J 0 bases; nucleotides not matched to a gene: 9. The CDR3 loop reads CASSIQGGIGSYNSPLHF. The CDR3, as DNA: TGTGCCAGCAGCATACAGGGGGGGATCGGCTCCTATAATTCACCCCTCCACTTT.

This chain joins TRBV5-5 and TRBJ1-1; D is unclear. Trimming pared 0 bases from V and 5 bases from J, leaving 11 bases between. Germline V gene lookup returns CDR1 SGHKS and CDR2 YYEKEE (reference sequence). This CDR3 has 14 amino acids. The CDR3 nucleotides are TGTGCCAGCAGCTTGGCCACCCGAGGGACTGAAGCTTTCTTT. Translating gives CASSLATRGTEAFF.

The rearrangement uses TRBV2 and TRBJ2-5; D ambiguous. This CDR3 spans 11 amino acids. Trimming removed 4 bases from V and 4 bases from J, with 4 bases in between. Germline lookup yields CDR1 SNHLY and CDR2 FYNNEI. The CDR3 region is CASSVGETQYF. Written as DNA, the CDR3 is TGTGCCAGCAGTGTCGGAGAGACCCAGTACTTC.

The chain joins TRBV29-1 to TRBJ2-1; D not resolved. CDR1 SQVTM and CDR2 ANQGSEA come from the germline V gene. CDR3 length: 10 amino acids. V lost 4 bases and J 8 bases, leaving 6 bases between the germline ends. CDR3 amino acids: CSVGGDEQFF. The CDR3 nucleotides are TGCAGCGTTGGAGGAGATGAGCAGTTCTTC.

The table lists this clone with a count of one. This chain connects TRBV29-1 to TRBJ1-2; 9 nucleotides agree with TRBD1. The junction had 8 bases not matched to a gene; V was cut back by 4 bases and J by 8 bases. CDR3 size: 13 residues. Germline V gene sequence: CDR1 SQVTM, CDR2 ANQGSEA. The CDR3 DNA is TGCAGCGTTGCCCCGGGACAGGGAGGGGGCTACACCTTC. Its translation: CSVAPGQGGGYTF.

This chain connects TRBV5-4 to TRBJ2-3, with D maybe TRBD2 (5 bases). V lost 7 bases and J 6 bases, leaving 24 bases between the germline ends. The germline V gene encodes CDR1 SGHNT and CDR2 YYREEE (reference sequence). The CDR3 covers 16 residues. CDR3 in amino acids: CASAYTGFVKGDTQYF. For the CDR3, the DNA is TGTGCCAGCGCCTACACGGGATTTGTTAAGGGCGATACGCAGTATTTT.

The gene calls are TRBV9 and TRBJ1-2; D call uncertain. Germline lookup yields CDR1 SGDLS and CDR2 YYNGEE. V was shortened by 0 bases and J by 4 bases, with 7 bases between the two germline ends. The CDR3 length is 13 residues. CDR3 protein: CASSVDSFYGYTF. DNA for the CDR3: TGTGCCAGCAGCGTAGACAGTTTCTATGGCTACACCTTC. The whole variable domain, remainder taken from reference TRBV9 and TRBJ1-2, is DSGVTQTPKHLITATGQRVTLRCSPRSGDLSVYWYQQSLDQGLQFLIQYYNGEERAKGNILERFSAQQFPDLHSELNLSSLELGDSALYFCASSVDSFYGYTFGSGTRLTVV.

The chain is built from TRBV28 and TRBJ2-3; TRBD2 aligns across 8 bases. V shed 5 bases, J shed 4 bases, and the junction held 5 bases outside the gene matches. Germline V gene lookup returns CDR1 MDHEN and CDR2 SYDVKM. The CDR3 runs 14 residues. This chain's CDR3 is CASSGTSGPDTQYF. CDR3 DNA: TGTGCCAGCAGTGGGACTAGTGGGCCAGATACGCAGTATTTT.

The table lists this clone with a count of one. The chain carries TRBV5-1 and TRBJ2-5, with 7 bases lining up with TRBD1. Judging by the DNA end, TRBJ2-7 fits better; the J call may be wrong. The CDR3 runs 15 residues. The germline V gene has CDR1 SGHRS and CDR2 YFSETQ. CDR3 nucleotide sequence: TGCGCCAGCAACAGGGAGACAGGGCTCTCTGCCGAGCAGTACTTC. It yields the protein CASNRETGLSAEQYF.

The chain uses TRBV5-4 and TRBJ1-1; 7 nucleotides match TRBD1. Germline V gene lookup returns CDR1 SGHNT and CDR2 YYREEE (reference sequence). The CDR3 totals 13 residues. The V segment lost 4 bases and the J segment 0 bases; nucleotides outside the gene matches: 0. CDR3 in amino acids: CASSGQVNTEAFF. CDR3 nucleotide sequence: TGTGCCAGCAGCGGACAGGTGAACACTGAAGCTTTCTTT.

The chain links TRBV10-3 to TRBJ2-7, with 7 nucleotides matching TRBD1. J gave up 8 bases and V 2 bases, and 12 bases lay outside the gene matches. CDR3 length: 15 amino acids. Germline CDR1 reads ENHRY; CDR2 reads SYGVKD. CDR3 sequence reads: CAISEPTGVRYKQYF. As DNA, the CDR3 is TGTGCCATCAGTGAGCCCACAGGGGTTCGGTACAAGCAGTACTTC.

This clone showed up just a few times. J is TRBJ2-7 and V is TRBV7-8, with TRBD1 identical over 10 bases. Germline CDR1 is SGHVS and CDR2 is FQNEAQ. The CDR3 length is 15 residues. Trimming took 2 bases from V and 3 from J; bases not matched to a gene: 4. As DNA, the CDR3 is TGTGCCAGCAGCTTAAGGAGGGACAGGGGCTACGAGCAGTACTTC. It is translated as CASSLRRDRGYEQYF. Combining the CDR3 with reference TRBV7-8 and TRBJ2-7 gives the whole variable domain GAGVSQSPRYKVAKRGQDVALRCDPISGHVSLFWYQQALGQGPEFLTYFQNEAQLDKSGLPSDRFFAERPEGSVSTLKIQRTQQEDSAVYLCASSLRRDRGYEQYFGPGTRLTVT.

The V gene is TRBV28, the J gene TRBJ2-3; TRBD2 is a possible D gene (7 bases). V was shortened by 7 bases and J by 1 base, with 15 bases between the two germline ends. CDR3 length equals 15 residues. The germline CDR1 and CDR2 sequences are MDHEN and SYDVKM. CDR3 residues: CASIGGAMRTDTQYF. The CDR3 region has the DNA TGTGCCAGCATAGGGGGGGCCATGCGCACAGATACGCAGTATTTT. Combining the CDR3 with reference TRBV28 and TRBJ2-3 gives the whole variable domain DVKVTQSSRYLVKRTGEKVFLECVQDMDHENMFWYRQDPGLGLRLIYFSYDVKMKEKGDIPEGYSVSREKKERFSLILESASTNQTSMYLCASIGGAMRTDTQYFGPGTRLTVL.

The chain combines TRBV6-6 with TRBJ1-5, with TRBD1 as a possible D gene (6 bases). V lost 6 bases, J lost 4 bases, and 13 bases lay in between. The CDR3 extends over 14 amino acids. Germline-derived CDR1 and CDR2 are MNHNY and SVGAGI (reference sequence). The CDR3 here is CASRGHGVNQPQHF. CDR3 DNA: TGTGCCAGCAGGGGACATGGGGTGAATCAGCCCCAGCATTTT.

The V call is TRBV5-4, the J call TRBJ1-2, with TRBD1 matching over 9 bases. Germline assignment: CDR1 SGHNT and CDR2 YYREEE (reference sequence). V was pared by 0 bases and J by 8 bases, with 5 bases of the junction left unmatched. The CDR3 is 14 amino acids. CDR3 nucleotide sequence: TGTGCCAGCAGCTTGGGGACAGGGGTTTCGGGCTACACCTTC. Its protein product is CASSLGTGVSGYTF.

The chain employs TRBV10-3 and TRBJ2-6; TRBD1 is a possible D gene (6 bases). The V gene's germline CDR1 is ENHRY and CDR2 SYGVKD. Trimming cost V 0 bases and J 0 bases, with 6 bases left between them. There are 16 residues in the CDR3. The CDR3 DNA follows: TGTGCCATCAGTGAGTCAGGGGGCTCTGGGGCCAACGTCCTGACTTTC. Translated: CAISESGGSGANVLTF.

The chain has TRBV4-2 and TRBJ1-5; D is ambiguous. CDR1 and CDR2 (germline): LGHNA, YNFKEQ. Deletions cut 1 base from V and 0 bases from J, with 7 bases between. The CDR3 spans 15 residues. CDR3 nucleotide sequence: TGTGCCAGCAGCCAAGCTCAGGATAGCAATCAGCCCCAGCATTTT. Residues: CASSQAQDSNQPQHF.

This sequence joins TRBV25-1 and TRBJ2-2; D might be TRBD1 or TRBD2, each matching 5 bases. CDR1 and CDR2 from the germline V gene are MGHDK and SYGVNS. Trimming left V 8 bases short and J 10 bases short, with 17 bases between. The CDR3 has 13 residues. The CDR3 nucleotides are TGTGCCAGCTGTGGGACGGAGGTGGCGGAGCTGTTTTTT. It codes for CASCGTEVAELFF.

This chain links TRBV5-4 with TRBJ2-1; 8 bases fit TRBD1. CDR3 size: 15 residues. Trimming cost V 5 bases and J 2 bases; bases outside gene matches: 6. Germline V CDR1 and CDR2: SGHNT, YYREEE (reference sequence). The CDR3 sequence is CASRARTGTYNEQFF. As DNA, the CDR3 is TGTGCCAGCAGAGCCAGGACAGGGACCTACAATGAGCAGTTCTTC.

The rearrangement joins TRBV9 to TRBJ2-3; no definite D call. Germline V gives CDR1 SGDLS, CDR2 YYNGEE. The CDR3 has 13 residues. V gave up 6 bases and J gave up 0 bases, with 8 bases separating them. CDR3 region: CASNELSTDTQYF. CDR3 nucleotides: TGTGCCAGCAACGAACTTAGCACAGATACGCAGTATTTT.